These T cell receptor beta chains were read from a single sample in a study of T cells in Graves' hyperthyroidism and ophthalmopathy. TCRdb processed the multiplex PCR reads anew with MiXCR; each CDR3 protein has one entry. This sample has hundreds of thousands of distinct CDR3 sequences, with about 25% found just once. The sequenced sample consisted of blood. These receptors were collected from a man in his forties or fifties with Graves' hyperthyroidism. Each CDR3 is given with its conserved first and last residue. The order of the fields is J gene, V gene, clone size, D gene, CDR3 DNA, CDR3 protein. D genes are given only for firm matches. Clone size is stated in some rows and not others, as once, few, many or a class when expanded.

TRBJ2-5,TRBV6-5,many,NA,TGTGCCAGCAGTCAGGGGCCCCGTCGAGAGACCCAGTACTTC,CASSQGPRRETQYF
TRBJ1-5,TRBV7-9,NA,TRBD1,TGTGCCGGCAGCGCAGGGGGGGCAAATCAGCCCCAGCATTTT,CAGSAGGANQPQHF
TRBJ2-7,TRBV10-3,few,TRBD1,TGTGCCATCAGACAGGGGGGCATGTACGAGCAGTACTTC,CAIRQGGMYEQYF
TRBJ2-2,TRBV5-1,few,TRBD2,TGCGCCAGCAGCTTGGAGGGTAGCGGGAGGATTTCCGGGGAGCTGTTTTTT,CASSLEGSGRISGELFF
TRBJ2-1,TRBV27,many,TRBD1,TGTGCCAGCAGTCCCGGCGGGACAGGATTCTACAATGAGCAGTTCTTC,CASSPGGTGFYNEQFF
TRBJ1-2,TRBV20-1,NA,NA,TGCAGTGCTGGGGGGGCTGGCTACACCTTC,CSAGGAGYTF
TRBJ1-3,TRBV6-1,NA,NA,TGTGCCAGCAGTATCTGGGGCTCCGGAAACACCATATATTTT,CASSIWGSGNTIYF
TRBJ2-1,TRBV28,many,NA,TGTGCCAGCATCACCAGGGGGGAGGGGTACAATGAGCAGTTCTTC,CASITRGEGYNEQFF
TRBJ2-1,TRBV11-3,NA,NA,TGTGCCAGCAGCTTAAGGAGCGACAATGAGCAGTTCTTC,CASSLRSDNEQFF
TRBJ2-3,TRBV6-1,many,NA,TGTGCCAGCAGACCCGGACCCCCAGCGGCAGATACGCAGTATTTT,CASRPGPPAADTQYF
TRBJ1-2,TRBV12-3/TRBV12-4,few,NA,TGTGCCAGCAGTACCCAGGGTGAGGACGGCTACACCTTC,CASSTQGEDGYTF
TRBJ2-5,TRBV5-1,few,NA,TGCGCCAGCAGCTTTGAAACCGTAGAGGAGACCCAGTACTTC,CASSFETVEETQYF
TRBJ1-5,TRBV6-2/TRBV6-3,few,NA,TGTGCCAGCAGCGGTTTACAGGGTCTTCAGCCCCAGCATTTT,CASSGLQGLQPQHF
TRBJ2-3,TRBV7-6,few,NA,TGTGCCAGCAGCCTCAGGGGGGGCAGGGATGATACGCAGTATTTT,CASSLRGGRDDTQYF
TRBJ1-1,TRBV18,NA,NA,TGTGCCAGCTCACCACTCAGAGAAATGAACACTGAAGCTTTCTTT,CASSPLREMNTEAFF
TRBJ2-5,TRBV28,many,NA,TGTGCCAGCAGTTTATCGGAGCTAGGAAAGACCCAGTACTTC,CASSLSELGKTQYF
TRBJ2-3,TRBV7-3,NA,TRBD1,TGTGCCAGCAGCCCGCAGGGACAGTTCACAGATACGCAGTATTTT,CASSPQGQFTDTQYF
TRBJ1-1,TRBV5-1,many,NA,TGCGCCAGCAGCTGGAGGGGAGGGGATGAAGCTTTCTTT,CASSWRGGDEAFF
TRBJ1-2,TRBV12-3/TRBV12-4,few,NA,TGTGCCAGCAGTCTCCAGATATCCTATGGCTACACCTTC,CASSLQISYGYTF
TRBJ2-3,TRBV20-1,NA,TRBD2,TGCAGTGCTAATCCGGGACTAGCGGGAGCAGATACGCAGTATTTT,CSANPGLAGADTQYF
TRBJ2-5,TRBV6-2/TRBV6-3,NA,TRBD2,TGTGCCACTCAAGCGGGAGGGCCGGAGACCCAGTACTTC,CATQAGGPETQYF
TRBJ2-1,TRBV20-1,few,TRBD2,TGCAGTGCTATCGGACTAGCGGACGTCCATAGGTTCTTC,CSAIGLADVHRFF
TRBJ2-5,TRBV6-1,NA,NA,TGTGCCAGCAGTGAGGAATCAGGGAAAGAGACCCAGTACTTC,CASSEESGKETQYF
TRBJ2-7,TRBV20-1,many,TRBD2,TGCAGTGCTAGAGCTGCGGGAGGGTACGAGCAGTACTTC,CSARAAGGYEQYF
TRBJ1-1,TRBV18,NA,NA,TGTGCCAGCTCACCACCGACGGGGGGCACTGAAGCTTTCTTT,CASSPPTGGTEAFF
TRBJ2-7,TRBV28,many,TRBD1,TGTGCCAGCAGTTTAAAAGGGACAGGGGACTACCTTTACGAGCAGTACTTC,CASSLKGTGDYLYEQYF
TRBJ2-1,TRBV11-2,few,NA,TGTGCCAGCAGCTTAGCCCCGGGAGTGAGCTCCTACAATGAGCAGTTCTTC,CASSLAPGVSSYNEQFF
TRBJ2-1,TRBV6-5,many,TRBD1,TGTGCCAGCAGTTACATACCGGGACAGACCTACAATGAGCAGTTCTTC,CASSYIPGQTYNEQFF
TRBJ1-6,TRBV3-1,NA,NA,TGTGCCAGCAGCCCGGCCGGGACTTGGGGGAAAAATTCACCCCTCCACTTT,CASSPAGTWGKNSPLHF
TRBJ2-5,TRBV7-9,many,NA,TGTGCCAGCAGCTGGGACCTGGAGTCCCAGTACTTC,CASSWDLESQYF
TRBJ2-7,TRBV5-1,NA,NA,TGCGCCAGCAGACAGGGATTGTTCTACGAGCAGTACTTC,CASRQGLFYEQYF
TRBJ1-2,TRBV6-1,few,NA,TGTGCCAGCAGTGAAGTCGGAAGCAACTATGGCTACACCTTC,CASSEVGSNYGYTF
TRBJ2-2,TRBV30,NA,NA,TGTGCCTGGAGGAGGGGACAGAACACCGGGGAGCTGTTTTTT,CAWRRGQNTGELFF
TRBJ2-7,TRBV12-3/TRBV12-4,NA,NA,TGTGCCAGCAGGTACAGTGTTTACGAGCAGTACTTC,CASRYSVYEQYF
TRBJ2-7,TRBV28,few,TRBD2,TGTGCCAGCAGTTTAAAGGGACTAGCGGGAGTTCTCGAGCAGTACTTC,CASSLKGLAGVLEQYF
TRBJ1-3,TRBV13,NA,TRBD1,TGTGCCAGCAGTTCCCGCCGACAGGGAACCGCCTTCTCTGGAAACACCATATATTTT,CASSSRRQGTAFSGNTIYF
TRBJ1-4,TRBV18,many,NA,TGTGCCAGCTCAGGACAGAATGAAAAACTGTTTTTT,CASSGQNEKLFF
TRBJ1-2,TRBV5-1,NA,NA,TGCGCCAGCAGCTTGGGTTCCTCAGGGGTCTATGGCTACACCTTC,CASSLGSSGVYGYTF
TRBJ1-1,TRBV27,NA,TRBD1,TGTGCCAGCAGTAGGGACAGAGGGCGATCGAACACTGAAGCTTTCTTT,CASSRDRGRSNTEAFF
TRBJ2-7,TRBV20-1,many,NA,TGCAGTGCTAGGAGGGACTCCTACGAGCAGTACTTC,CSARRDSYEQYF
TRBJ1-4,TRBV6-1,few,TRBD1,TGTGCCAGCAGCACCGGGACAGGGGCCCTTAATGAAAAACTGTTTTTT,CASSTGTGALNEKLFF
TRBJ1-5,TRBV9,once,NA,TGTGCCAGCAGCGTAGAGACAGGTCAGCCCCAGCATTTT,CASSVETGQPQHF
TRBJ1-2,TRBV7-9,NA,NA,TGTGCCAGCAGCTTTAATCGGGATGGCTACACCTTC,CASSFNRDGYTF
TRBJ2-5,TRBV25-1,NA,NA,TGTGCCAGCAGTGAAATCGGGAAAGAGACCCAGTACTTC,CASSEIGKETQYF
TRBJ2-7,TRBV19,few,NA,TGTGCCAGTATGGGGGGACCAGGATTTTCGGACGAGCAGTACTTC,CASMGGPGFSDEQYF
TRBJ2-5,TRBV30,few,TRBD1,TGTGCCTGGAGTGACAGGGACAGGCCAGAGACCCAGTACTTC,CAWSDRDRPETQYF
TRBJ2-2,TRBV7-2,NA,NA,TGTGCCAGCAGCCCAGGGGGGCACGGGGAGCTGTTTTTT,CASSPGGHGELFF
TRBJ1-5,TRBV2,few,NA,TGTGCCAGCAGTGGGAATAGCAATCAGCCCCAGCATTTT,CASSGNSNQPQHF
TRBJ2-7,TRBV14,few,NA,TGTGCCAGCAGCCAAGAAATCTCGCCCTACGAGCAGTACTTC,CASSQEISPYEQYF
TRBJ2-7,TRBV19,many,TRBD1,TGTGCCAGTAGACCGGGACAGGGGACCTACGAGCAGTACTTC,CASRPGQGTYEQYF
TRBJ2-7,TRBV11-2,many,NA,TGTGCCAGCAGCGCCATGGGGGACGAGCAGTACTTC,CASSAMGDEQYF
TRBJ2-1,TRBV7-9,once,NA,TGTGCCAGCAGCTTATCGGCTAACAATGAGCAGTTCTTC,CASSLSANNEQFF
TRBJ1-6,TRBV28,NA,NA,TGTGCCAGCAGAATGGGGGGTTTTAGTTCACCCCTCCACTTT,CASRMGGFSSPLHF
TRBJ2-2,TRBV12-3/TRBV12-4,NA,NA,TGTGCCAGCACCCACCGGACCGGGGAGCTGTTTTTT,CASTHRTGELFF